The following is a T cell receptor (beta chain) sequence with its context. The sample holds a few counts of this clone. What this receptor recognizes is not known. Nothing much larger sits one base from this clone, and base qualities are not available. Other DNA sequences from this sample encode an identical CDR3 as well. The data were taken from a study of cytomegalovirus exposure and HLA in healthy donors (dated by TCRdb to 2017 to 2019). For the wider study: An earlier analysis of 587 of the donors reported about 260 Gb of sequence data and about 120 million unique TCR beta sequences obtained from around 170 million T cells. Rather than drawing on any new phenotypic data, the later analysis identified candidate immune exposures from TCR beta sequences and the way those sequences occurred across donors. An earlier analysis of around 580 of the donors used high-throughput TCR beta sequencing to judge whether each TCR beta V gene segment behaved as functional or pseudogenic. A later genetic analysis took genome-wide SNP genotypes for about three fifths of the roughly 700 donors and used that subset as a discovery cohort. The study aimed to test whether signatures of past pathogen exposure could be identified by cataloging public T cell receptors. All discovery cohort repertoires had been generated on a single sequencing platform. Because of strong linkage in the cohort, five DR-DQ haplotypes were treated as single units for association and clustering. Typing coverage differed by locus: A, B, C, DRB1 and DQB1 were typed in about 629-640 donors, DQA1 in about 550, DPA1 in nearly 610, and DPB1 in 400 to 490. Donor age, sex, ethnicity and CMV serostatus were compiled together with the repertoire data. Using immunosequencing, the study profiled T cell repertoires from 666 subjects and related those repertoires to cytomegalovirus serostatus. A later analysis re-analyzed previously published TCR beta repertoires from approximately 700 donors and added high-resolution HLA genotyping to study TCR occurrence patterns. A separate validation cohort of some 130 different subjects was used in addition to the approximately 700-subject first cohort. The study combined high-throughput TCR immunosequencing, statistical association of individual TCRs with disease status, and machine learning to predict cytomegalovirus infection status. The genetic ancestry cluster associated with self-reported Caucasian donors included 65% to 90% of the 300 to 400 genotyped donors. Class I and class II HLA loci were covered by the typing at four-digit resolution. Among 300 to 500 genotyped donors of the cohort, an average of around 250,000 unique TCR beta nucleotide sequences was sequenced per donor, of which roughly 18% were non-productive. An early release covering roughly 580 HLA-typed donors comprised about 310 gigabases of sequencing data and 85 million to 100 million unique TCR sequences.

What the research found in general, with its limitations: According to a later analysis, TCR association rates differed among HLA loci, with DRB1 alleles showing the most associated TCRs and HLA-C alleles showing the fewest. When HLA alleles, especially DR and DQ, strongly co-occurred, attributing TCR associations to individual alleles was difficult. A cluster of highly shared sequence variants was judged likely to represent a technical artifact of the sequencing pipeline. Broadly in line with IMGT annotations, most TCR beta V segments showed up in productive rearrangements about 87% or about 30% of the time in an earlier analysis of several hundred of the donors. Presence/absence analyses assumed roughly uniform sequencing depth across donors, an assumption that may not hold. While some public TCRs were present in many individuals, most TCR sequences turned up only very rarely across donors. In a later analysis, HLA-associated TCR beta chains were found to be more clonally expanded and to have lower generation probabilities than equally common non-associated chains. Correlated functional status among segregating V segments might reflect linkage disequilibrium, but an unknown experimental factor could not be ruled out. Immune exposure information for the cohort was limited to CMV serostatus. An association between a missense DCLRE1C variant and V-gene and J-gene trimming of TCR beta chains was found in a later genetic analysis and replicated in an independent cohort. A further reported finding was that TCR beta sequences accurately predicted the HLA-A and HLA-B alleles for most subjects in the first cohort. The authors suggested that the approach could potentially be generalized to other disease states and immunological phenotypes. A total of 150 or so TCR beta chains were listed by the study as associated with cytomegalovirus. In a later analysis, some 18,000 TCR beta sequences were associated with specific HLA alleles at a false discovery rate of 0.05. According to a later analysis, most CMV-associated TCR beta chains appeared to be HLA-restricted, and the HLA associations seemed to be driven largely by CMV exposure. According to a later analysis, parvovirus B19, influenza, CMV and Epstein-Barr virus appeared linked to several top co-occurrence clusters. HLA typing was unavailable for some donors at each locus, so association tests used only the typed subset. Because the 87-base-pair reads could not distinguish some IMGT-functional V segments, including TRBV6-2 and TRBV6-3, those segments were excluded. Cytomegalovirus status was reported to be diagnosed by the classifier with high specificity and sensitivity in both the original and validation cohorts. In vitro tests confirmed that three of the cytomegalovirus-associated TCR beta chains recognize cytomegalovirus antigens. In a later genetic analysis, fewer N-insertions in productive TCRs were reported among donors in an Asian-associated ancestry cluster than the 666-donor mean. In this cohort, only TCR beta chains were sequenced, and detectable features were limited by the absence of alpha or paired-chain data. The earlier analysis of a few hundred of the donors excluded some 15 rarely observed V segments, including chromosome 9 orphons, because counts were too low.

The cohort consisted of 650 to 850 healthy bone marrow donors. All cohort members were sampled while nominally healthy, although unrecorded immune exposures were likely present. The donor was CMV seropositive and belonged to the group of 250 to 350 seropositive cohort members. A peripheral blood sample was collected from each donor, and TCR beta sequencing was performed on peripheral blood mononuclear cells. Genomic DNA extraction from the blood cell samples was performed with the Qiagen DNeasy Blood Extraction Kit. Receptor libraries were prepared by the immunoSEQ multiplex PCR assay. For the multiplex PCR, a mixture combining 60 forward primers for TCR Vbeta segments and 13 reverse primers for TCR Jbeta segments was used. A multiplex PCR assay on genomic DNA amplified the CDR3 region of rearranged TCR beta genes. On the Illumina HiSeq System, the amplified TCR beta libraries were sequenced as 87-base-pair reads. The authors' analysis ran thus. A later analysis tallied 75 million to 95 million unique TCR beta chains across the 666 repertoires, and approximately 12 million of those chains were shared by two or more donors. Raw reads were error-corrected and collapsed into unique sequences with a nearest-neighbor algorithm that merged closely related sequences to remove PCR and sequencing errors. V, D and J gene segments were assigned by aligning CDR3 sequences to IMGT reference sequences. For a sequence to be retained, at least a six-nucleotide match to both a V gene segment and a J gene segment was required. Rearrangements were called productive when the CDR3 lacked stop codons and stayed in frame with V and J; all others were non-productive. Following IMGT convention, CDR3 was defined as the stretch from the second conserved V-encoded cysteine up to the conserved J-encoded phenylalanine. In an earlier analysis of 500 to 650 of the donors, sequences lacking an unambiguous match to a single V gene segment were excluded. In an earlier analysis of a few hundred of the donors, a V segment was called functional when productive rearrangements were above 56.7%, and segregating when the standard deviation between donors exceeded 5%. A statistical classification framework was built to diagnose cytomegalovirus status from the catalog of TCR beta chain sequences. In a later analysis, V and J genes were assigned by comparing TCR nucleotide sequences against IMGT/GENE-DB human TR gene sequences. In a later analysis, CDR3 sequences and most-parsimonious VDJ recombination scenarios were assigned using the TCRdist pipeline. In a later analysis, each TCR beta chain was defined by its CDR3 amino acid sequence together with its V-gene family, and reads without a unique V-gene family were excluded. A later analysis removed several hundred highly shared, low-generation-probability nucleotide sequences to deal with suspected cross-contamination and a sequencing artifact. In a later analysis, a clonal expansion index was calculated for each public chain from normalized within-repertoire ranks of inferred template counts. In a later analysis, generation probabilities were computed using a VDJ recombination model fitted to out-of-frame rearrangements, and the results were checked against IGoR. In a later analysis, hypergeometric tests were used to score TCR-TCR, TCR-HLA and TCR-CMV co-occurrence, with a repertoire-size bias correction applied to TCR pairs. To estimate false discovery rates, a later analysis permuted the HLA or CMV assignments 20 times. In a later analysis, co-occurring TCRs were grouped using DBSCAN, with TCRdist sequence similarity added in when clustering inside HLA-allele-positive subsets. For co-occurrence clustering, repertoires with fewer than 30,000 or more than 120,000 public chains were excluded, along with four or five repertoires with anomalous nucleotide sharing. The immuneACCESS repertoire file appears here via TCRdb, limited to in-frame rearrangements. These files lack a portion of the clones; in checked studies, under half of the deficit traces to unresolved V genes, and the cause of the others is not known. The DNA gave D and trimming, while V, J and clone size come from that table. This sample has over 100,000 clones in its table, and 74% of those were observed once. Clones ranked in the top ten supply 4% to 5.5% of the sample.

Trimming leaves V shorter by 0 bases and J shorter by 5 bases, with the junction holding 4 bases beyond the gene matches. CDR1 and CDR2 (SEHNR, FQNEAQ) derive from the germline V gene (reference sequence). From its cysteine to its phenylalanine, the CDR3 spans 16 amino acids. Only the CDR3 DNA is retained, 48 bases long and in frame from the first base. The sequence was collected from a man aged 25-40 years in good health and CMV-seropositive. Sequenced material: PBMCs. The sequence joins TRBV7-9 to TRBJ2-1; the junction holds 10 bases that match TRBD2. The DNA is TGTGCCAGCAGCTTAGCGCTAGCGGGGGCCCACAATGAGCAGTTCTTC. This encodes CASSLALAGAHNEQFF.